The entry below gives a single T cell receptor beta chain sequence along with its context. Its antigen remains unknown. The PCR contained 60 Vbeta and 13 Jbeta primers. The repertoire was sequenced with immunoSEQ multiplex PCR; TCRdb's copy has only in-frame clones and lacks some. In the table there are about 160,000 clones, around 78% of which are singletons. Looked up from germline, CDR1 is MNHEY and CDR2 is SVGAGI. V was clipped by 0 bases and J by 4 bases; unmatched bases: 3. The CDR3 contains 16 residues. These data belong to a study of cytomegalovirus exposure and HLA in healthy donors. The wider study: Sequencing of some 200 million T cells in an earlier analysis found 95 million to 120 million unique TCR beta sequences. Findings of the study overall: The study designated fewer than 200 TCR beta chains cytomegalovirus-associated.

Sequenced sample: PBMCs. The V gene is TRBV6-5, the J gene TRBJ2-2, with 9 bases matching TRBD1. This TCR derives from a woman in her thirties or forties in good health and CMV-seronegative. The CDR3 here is CASSYSTGGVTGELFF. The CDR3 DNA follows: TGTGCCAGCAGTTACTCGACAGGGGGAGTCACCGGGGAGCTGTTTTTT.